What follows is one TCR beta chain and its context. As originally analysed: Amplification with reference gene primers provided the estimates of nucleated cell counts. Data came from immunoSEQ multiplex PCR; TCRdb stores just in-frame clones and leaves some out. That table supplies the V and J calls and clone size; D and trimming were determined from the DNA. This table holds about 100,000 clones, around four fifths found once. This record comes from a study of blood T cell repertoires in COVID-19. For the study at large: Acute-phase and convalescent COVID-19 samples originated in the United States, Italy and Spain. T cells, B-cell-depleted T cells, or PBMCs supplied cDNA or gDNA.

The V and J ends lost 6 bases and 6 bases respectively, with 14 bases between them. This CDR3 spans 13 amino acids. Sequencing used peripheral blood. The source is a woman in her sixties or seventies with acute or convalescent COVID-19. The chain employs TRBV12-3 or TRBV12-4 and TRBJ2-5; D ambiguous. The CDR3 sequence is CASSIDFFQTQYF. As DNA, the CDR3 is TGTGCCAGCAGCATCGACTTCTTTCAGACCCAGTACTTC.